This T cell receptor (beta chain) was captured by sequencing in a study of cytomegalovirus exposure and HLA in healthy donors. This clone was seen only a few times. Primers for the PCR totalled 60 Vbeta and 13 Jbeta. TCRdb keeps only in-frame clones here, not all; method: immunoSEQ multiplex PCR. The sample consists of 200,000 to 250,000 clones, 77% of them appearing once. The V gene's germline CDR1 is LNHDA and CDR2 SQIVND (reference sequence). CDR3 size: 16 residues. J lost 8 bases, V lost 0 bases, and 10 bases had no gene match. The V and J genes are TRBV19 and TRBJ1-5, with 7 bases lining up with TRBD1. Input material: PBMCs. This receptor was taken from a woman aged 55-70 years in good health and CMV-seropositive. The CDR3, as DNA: TGTGCCAGTAGTATAGAGTCCACTTCAGGGGGTAAGCCCCAGCATTTT. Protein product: CASSIESTSGGKPQHF.